The next 19 T cell receptor beta chains were all read from a single sample in a study of cytomegalovirus exposure and HLA in healthy donors. With 60 Vbeta and 13 Jbeta primers, the PCR was carried out. Profiled with immunoSEQ multiplex PCR; TCRdb holds only in-frame clones, not every one. Here the sample spans about 150,000 clones, roughly 70% being singletons. The sequenced material came from PBMCs. The receptors shown here come from a man aged 25-40 years in good health and CMV-seronegative.

The genes are TRBV10-1 and TRBJ1-4; no firm D call. Germline V lookup: CDR1 WNHNN, CDR2 SYGVQD (reference sequence). The CDR3 contains 15 residues. With 5 bases removed from V and 0 bases from J, the gap between germline ends came to 10 bases. This chain's CDR3 is CASSTGFSTNEKLFF. DNA of the CDR3: TGCGCCAGCAGTACGGGATTCTCAACTAATGAAAAACTGTTTTTT.

The CDR3 reads CASSFFSEDTQYF. Written as DNA, the CDR3 is TGCGCCAGCAGCTTCTTTAGCGAAGATACGCAGTATTTT. The chain combines TRBV5-1 with TRBJ2-3, with D possibly matching TRBD2 (5 bases). The CDR3 runs 13 residues. V was trimmed by 2 bases and J by 5 bases, leaving 9 bases between them. Germline CDR1 SGHRS, CDR2 YFSETQ.

This chain uses TRBV7-8 with TRBJ2-7; TRBD2 matches at 8 bases. The germline gives CDR1 SGHVS, CDR2 FQNEAQ. V dropped 1 base and J dropped 0; count of bases not matched to a gene: 5. This CDR3 region has 16 residues. CDR3 amino acids: CASSLVSGGSSYEQYF. The CDR3 DNA is TGTGCCAGCAGCTTAGTAAGCGGGGGTAGCTCCTACGAGCAGTACTTC.

The chain carries TRBV29-1 and TRBJ1-1, with 8 bases aligning to TRBD1. The CDR3 covers 15 residues. Trimming cost V 2 bases and J 1 base; bases outside gene matches: 6. Germline values: CDR1 SQVTM, CDR2 ANQGSEA. The CDR3 spells CSVERGQVWNTEAFF. The CDR3 coding sequence is TGCAGCGTTGAAAGGGGACAGGTCTGGAACACTGAAGCTTTCTTT.

The V and J genes are TRBV6-6 and TRBJ1-1, with no clear D. CDR1 is MNHNY, CDR2 SVGAGI, per germline (reference sequence). This CDR3 spans 15 amino acids. Deletions cut 5 bases from V and 0 bases from J, with 13 bases between. The CDR3 spells CASSRRRLMNTEAFF. The CDR3 coding sequence is TGTGCCAGCAGTCGACGGAGGCTTATGAACACTGAAGCTTTCTTT.

The chain recombines TRBV10-1 with TRBJ2-3; tentative D call: TRBD1 (5 bases). The V end lost 2 bases, the J end lost 3 bases, and 9 bases lay between the germline ends. Germline V lookup: CDR1 WNHNN, CDR2 SYGVQD (reference sequence). The CDR3 loop spans 14 amino acids. DNA for the CDR3: TGCGCCAGCAGTGAGAGGGGCAAGACAGATACGCAGTATTTT. Protein: CASSERGKTDTQYF.

The chain couples TRBV28 to TRBJ1-5, with 7 bases aligning to TRBD1. V trimming: 6 bases; J trimming: 2 bases; junction bases outside the gene matches: 10. The CDR3 runs 16 residues. CDR1 and CDR2 from the germline V gene are MDHEN and SYDVKM. The CDR3: CASSSDRRVGNQPQHF. CDR3 bases: TGTGCCAGCAGCTCGGACAGGAGAGTTGGCAATCAGCCCCAGCATTTT.

The chain links TRBV6-5 to TRBJ1-5, with 9 bases matching TRBD1. V lost 6 bases to trimming and J lost 3 bases; unmatched junction nucleotides: 6. The CDR3 length is 15 residues. Germline V gene lookup returns CDR1 MNHEY and CDR2 SVGAGI. The CDR3 region is CASRKGQGNNQPQHF. The CDR3 DNA follows: TGTGCCAGCAGAAAGGGACAGGGAAACAATCAGCCCCAGCATTTT.

The V and J genes are TRBV28 and TRBJ2-5; D not certain. V dropped 3 bases and J dropped 3 bases, with 8 bases sitting between them. Germline-derived CDR1 and CDR2 are MDHEN and SYDVKM. This CDR3 comprises 13 residues. CDR3 sequence: CASSFSTEETQYF. The CDR3 bases are TGTGCCAGCAGTTTCTCTACAGAAGAGACCCAGTACTTC.

This clone was seen only a few times. The rearrangement joins TRBV7-9 to TRBJ2-1; 8 bases fit TRBD2. CDR1 and CDR2 (germline): SEHNR, FQNEAQ (reference sequence). The CDR3 contains 16 residues. V lost 4 bases to trimming and J lost 0 bases; unmatched junction nucleotides: 5. The CDR3 DNA sequence: TGTGCCAGCAGCTCTCCAAGCGGGAGCTCCTACAATGAGCAGTTCTTC. This encodes CASSSPSGSSYNEQFF.

This rearrangement joins TRBV19 to TRBJ2-2; D might be TRBD2 (6 bases). The V gene lost 3 bases and the J gene lost 2 bases, with 7 bases spanning the gap. CDR3 size: 14 residues. CDR1 is LNHDA and CDR2 is SQIVND in the germline V gene (reference sequence). CDR3 sequence (DNA): TGTGCCAGTAGTATCGGACTAAACACCGGGGAGCTGTTTTTT. It yields the protein CASSIGLNTGELFF.

V is TRBV5-1 and J is TRBJ2-1; TRBD2 agrees at 13 bases. CDR3 size: 15 residues. The V segment lost 3 bases and the J segment 7 bases; nucleotides outside the gene matches: 4. CDR1 is SGHRS, CDR2 YFSETQ, per germline. CDR3 bases: TGCGCCAGCAGCTCGGGACTAGCGGGAAGAAATGAGCAGTTCTTC. Protein sequence: CASSSGLAGRNEQFF.

This sequence joins TRBV5-6 and TRBJ1-1, with TRBD1 identical over 7 bases. J lost 7 bases, V lost 4 bases, and 10 bases had no gene match. The V gene's germline CDR1 is SGHDT and CDR2 YYEEEE. The CDR3 consists of 14 residues. CDR3 region: CASSGNRGVGEAFF. CDR3 nucleotides: TGTGCCAGCAGCGGCAACAGGGGCGTAGGTGAAGCTTTCTTT.

This clone was detected only a few times. The CDR3 region is CASSYQGSGTETQYF. The CDR3, as DNA: TGTGCCAGCTCGTACCAGGGGAGCGGGACAGAGACCCAGTACTTC. The chain combines TRBV18 with TRBJ2-5; D perhaps matches TRBD2 (7 bases). Trimming took 6 bases from V and 4 from J, leaving 18 bases between them. The germline CDR1 and CDR2 sequences are KGHSH and LQKENI. This CDR3 region has 15 residues.

The chain couples TRBV9 to TRBJ2-1; 14 bases map to TRBD2. Per germline, CDR1 SGDLS and CDR2 YYNGEE. The junction had 11 bases not matched to a gene; V was cut back by 3 bases and J by 9 bases. The CDR3 is made up of 17 amino acids. The CDR3 region is CASSAATRLAGGREQFF. For the CDR3, the DNA is TGTGCCAGCAGCGCCGCAACCCGACTAGCGGGGGGGCGTGAGCAGTTCTTC.

V gene TRBV7-2 combines with J gene TRBJ1-4; D call uncertain. The ends were cut back, 1 base at V and 10 bases at J, with 13 bases in the middle. The CDR3 consists of 14 residues. Germline-derived CDR1 and CDR2 are SGHTA and FQGNSA. Here the CDR3 DNA reads TGTGCCAGCAGCTTAGAGGCAGGTTTGGGAAAACTGTTTTTT. Amino acid sequence: CASSLEAGLGKLFF.

The rearrangement uses TRBV2 and TRBJ2-7, with TRBD2 identical over 10 bases. Per germline, CDR1 SNHLY and CDR2 FYNNEI. The CDR3 runs to 17 residues. Trimming at V came to 4 bases and at J to 4 bases, leaving 13 bases not matched to a gene. CDR3 in DNA: TGTGCCAGCAGTGGTGGTAGCGGGAGGCCTGCGGGGTACGAGCAGTACTTC. As protein: CASSGGSGRPAGYEQYF. The full variable domain, with the rest looked up from reference TRBV2 and TRBJ2-7, is EPEVTQTPSHQVTQMGQEVILRCVPISNHLYFYWYRQILGQKVEFLVSFYNNEISEKSEIFDDQFSVERPDGSNFTLKIRSTKLEDSAMYFCASSGGSGRPAGYEQYFGPGTRLTVT.

J is TRBJ2-1 and V is TRBV29-1; 7 bases are shared with TRBD2. The CDR3 has 14 residues. The V segment lost 4 bases and the J segment 10 bases; nucleotides outside the gene matches: 13. CDR1 is SQVTM, CDR2 ANQGSEA, per germline. The CDR3 region is CSVVGGEIGGEQFF. CDR3 bases: TGCAGCGTTGTGGGAGGGGAGATCGGCGGGGAGCAGTTCTTC.

This clone was seen a handful of times. V and J are TRBV7-2 and TRBJ2-1; perhaps TRBD2 as D (6 bases). The CDR3 covers 13 residues. V lost 5 bases to trimming and J lost 9 bases, with 14 bases between them. Germline assignment: CDR1 SGHTA and CDR2 FQGNSA. The CDR3 spells CASSRILAGEQFF. The CDR3 DNA follows: TGTGCCAGCAGCCGTATACTAGCTGGTGAGCAGTTCTTC.